A selection of T cell receptor beta chains follows, all from one sample in a study of T cell responses to AZD1222 COVID-19 vaccine. Profiling relied on immunoSEQ multiplex PCR, and the TCRdb table lists in-frame clones only, not all of them. The sample has fewer than 150,000 clones; 70% to 90% are singletons. The specimen comprised peripheral blood, sampled on day 0 of AZD1222 vaccination. The receptors shown here come from an adult in good health. Each CDR3 is given with its conserved first and last residue. Each record gives: CDR3 DNA, CDR3 protein, V gene, J gene, D gene, clone size. D genes are given only for firm matches. Clone sizes are given selectively: once, few, many, or a class where the clone is expanded.

CDR3nt: TGTGCCAGCAGCCACGGTTCCTACACCGGGGAGCTGTTTTTT; CDR3aa: CASSHGSYTGELFF; v_gene: TRBV7-2; j_gene: TRBJ2-2; d_gene: NA; abundance: NA
CDR3nt: TGTGCCAGCAGCCAAGGATCGAGCGCCGACCTCTATGGCTACACCTTC; CDR3aa: CASSQGSSADLYGYTF; v_gene: TRBV3-1/TRBV3-2; j_gene: TRBJ1-2; d_gene: NA; abundance: NA
CDR3nt: TGTGCCAGTAGTATTCGGGCAGGGTTAATTTATGGCTACACCTTC; CDR3aa: CASSIRAGLIYGYTF; v_gene: TRBV19; j_gene: TRBJ1-2; d_gene: NA; abundance: NA
CDR3nt: TGTGCCAGCTCGCGGGAGAGAGAAGGAGCTGAAGCTTTCTTT; CDR3aa: CASSREREGAEAFF; v_gene: TRBV18; j_gene: TRBJ1-1; d_gene: NA; abundance: NA
CDR3nt: TGTGCCAGCAGTGAAACTCGACTAGCGCGGTCCTACGAGCAGTACTTC; CDR3aa: CASSETRLARSYEQYF; v_gene: TRBV6-1; j_gene: TRBJ2-7; d_gene: TRBD2; abundance: NA
CDR3nt: TGTGCCAGCAGCTTAGTTGAACAAATGATCTCCTACGAGCAGTACTTC; CDR3aa: CASSLVEQMISYEQYF; v_gene: TRBV7-6; j_gene: TRBJ2-7; d_gene: NA; abundance: NA
CDR3nt: TGCGCCAGCAGTGAGGGGAGCACAGATACGCAGTATTTT; CDR3aa: CASSEGSTDTQYF; v_gene: TRBV10-1; j_gene: TRBJ2-3; d_gene: NA; abundance: NA
CDR3nt: TGTGCCAGCTCACCGCCGGGGGCGAACACTGAAGCTTTCTTT; CDR3aa: CASSPPGANTEAFF; v_gene: TRBV18; j_gene: TRBJ1-1; d_gene: NA; abundance: NA
CDR3nt: TGTGCCAGCAGTCCCCGAACAGGGGGCGGTAACTATGGCTACACCTTC; CDR3aa: CASSPRTGGGNYGYTF; v_gene: TRBV2; j_gene: TRBJ1-2; d_gene: TRBD1; abundance: NA
CDR3nt: TGTGCCAGCAGAACACAAAGGAACACTGAAGCTTTCTTT; CDR3aa: CASRTQRNTEAFF; v_gene: TRBV6-5; j_gene: TRBJ1-1; d_gene: NA; abundance: NA
CDR3nt: TGTGCCAGCAGTCGGACAGGTCGATCCTCTGGAAACACCATATATTTT; CDR3aa: CASSRTGRSSGNTIYF; v_gene: TRBV3-1/TRBV3-2; j_gene: TRBJ1-3; d_gene: TRBD1; abundance: NA
CDR3nt: TGCGCCAGCAGCCAAGTATCACAGGGGGCGCTGGGTGAAAAACTGTTTTTT; CDR3aa: CASSQVSQGALGEKLFF; v_gene: TRBV4-1; j_gene: TRBJ1-4; d_gene: TRBD1; abundance: NA
CDR3nt: TGTGCCAGCAGCCCATACGCACCTTCCCCGGGGAATGAGCAGTTCTTC; CDR3aa: CASSPYAPSPGNEQFF; v_gene: TRBV3-1/TRBV3-2; j_gene: TRBJ2-1; d_gene: NA; abundance: NA
CDR3nt: TGTGCCAGAAGCTTTAGAGTCACCCTCCACTTT; CDR3aa: CARSFRVTLHF; v_gene: TRBV7-5; j_gene: TRBJ1-6; d_gene: NA; abundance: NA
CDR3nt: TGTGCCAGCACCGCCGGGCCAAAAAACATTCAGTACTTC; CDR3aa: CASTAGPKNIQYF; v_gene: TRBV28; j_gene: TRBJ2-4; d_gene: NA; abundance: NA
CDR3nt: TGTGCCAGCAGCTTAGCTACTAGCGGGACCCCCACAGATACGCAGTATTTT; CDR3aa: CASSLATSGTPTDTQYF; v_gene: TRBV11-2; j_gene: TRBJ2-3; d_gene: TRBD2; abundance: NA
CDR3nt: TGTGCCAGCAGCTTACTTACGTTAGCGGGAGGGCCCGGGGAGCTGTTTTTT; CDR3aa: CASSLLTLAGGPGELFF; v_gene: TRBV5-4; j_gene: TRBJ2-2; d_gene: TRBD2; abundance: NA
CDR3nt: TGTGCCAGCATCCTCGCAGGGAATCCCGGGGAGCTGTTTTTT; CDR3aa: CASILAGNPGELFF; v_gene: TRBV28; j_gene: TRBJ2-2; d_gene: NA; abundance: NA
CDR3nt: TGTGCCAGCTCACCCAGCGGACAGCGGGAGACCCAGTACTTC; CDR3aa: CASSPSGQRETQYF; v_gene: TRBV18; j_gene: TRBJ2-5; d_gene: NA; abundance: NA
CDR3nt: TGTGCCAGCAGCGCCTGGACAGCGAACACTGAAGCTTTCTTT; CDR3aa: CASSAWTANTEAFF; v_gene: TRBV5-6; j_gene: TRBJ1-1; d_gene: NA; abundance: NA
CDR3nt: TGTGCCAGCAGTTTAGATAGGACAGGAGCATATGGCTACACCTTC; CDR3aa: CASSLDRTGAYGYTF; v_gene: TRBV28; j_gene: TRBJ1-2; d_gene: TRBD1; abundance: NA
CDR3nt: TGTGCCAGCAGTTACAGACCCGTAGGGGAAAAACTGTTTTTT; CDR3aa: CASSYRPVGEKLFF; v_gene: TRBV27; j_gene: TRBJ1-4; d_gene: NA; abundance: NA
CDR3nt: TGCGCCAGCAGCGCCCAGCGGGGGGTCAATGAGCAGTTCTTC; CDR3aa: CASSAQRGVNEQFF; v_gene: TRBV5-1; j_gene: TRBJ2-1; d_gene: TRBD2; abundance: NA
CDR3nt: TGTGCCAGTAATCGGGTATTAAGCAATCAGCCCCAGCATTTT; CDR3aa: CASNRVLSNQPQHF; v_gene: TRBV19; j_gene: TRBJ1-5; d_gene: NA; abundance: NA
CDR3nt: TGTGCCAGCAGCCAAGGCCAATGGACCCAGGGCTACAATGAGCAGTTCTTC; CDR3aa: CASSQGQWTQGYNEQFF; v_gene: TRBV3-1/TRBV3-2; j_gene: TRBJ2-1; d_gene: NA; abundance: NA
CDR3nt: TGTGCCAGCACCATGGGACAGAATAATTCACCCCTCCACTTT; CDR3aa: CASTMGQNNSPLHF; v_gene: TRBV5-6; j_gene: TRBJ1-6; d_gene: TRBD1; abundance: once
CDR3nt: TGTGCCAGCAGCCAAGCGAGGATCTATGGCTACACCTTC; CDR3aa: CASSQARIYGYTF; v_gene: TRBV3-1/TRBV3-2; j_gene: TRBJ1-2; d_gene: NA; abundance: NA
CDR3nt: TGCGCCAGCAGCCGGGACAGCCTCTACGAGCAGTACTTC; CDR3aa: CASSRDSLYEQYF; v_gene: TRBV5-1; j_gene: TRBJ2-7; d_gene: TRBD1; abundance: NA
CDR3nt: TGTGCCAGCAGCCAAGTGGAGGGATTGAACACTGAAGCTTTCTTT; CDR3aa: CASSQVEGLNTEAFF; v_gene: TRBV14; j_gene: TRBJ1-1; d_gene: NA; abundance: once